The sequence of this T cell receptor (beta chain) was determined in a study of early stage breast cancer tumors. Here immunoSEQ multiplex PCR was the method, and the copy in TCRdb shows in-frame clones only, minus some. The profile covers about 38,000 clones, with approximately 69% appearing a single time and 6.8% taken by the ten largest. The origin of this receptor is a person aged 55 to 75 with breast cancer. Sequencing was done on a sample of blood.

Here the CDR3 reads CASSRTVSSYEQYF. Written as DNA, the CDR3 is TGTGCCAGCAGTCGGACGGTTAGCTCCTACGAGCAGTACTTC. This chain uses TRBV6-5 with TRBJ2-7; no definite D call. In germline, CDR1 is MNHEY, CDR2 SVGAGI. V was pared by 5 bases and J by 0 bases, with 11 bases between. The CDR3 runs to 14 residues.